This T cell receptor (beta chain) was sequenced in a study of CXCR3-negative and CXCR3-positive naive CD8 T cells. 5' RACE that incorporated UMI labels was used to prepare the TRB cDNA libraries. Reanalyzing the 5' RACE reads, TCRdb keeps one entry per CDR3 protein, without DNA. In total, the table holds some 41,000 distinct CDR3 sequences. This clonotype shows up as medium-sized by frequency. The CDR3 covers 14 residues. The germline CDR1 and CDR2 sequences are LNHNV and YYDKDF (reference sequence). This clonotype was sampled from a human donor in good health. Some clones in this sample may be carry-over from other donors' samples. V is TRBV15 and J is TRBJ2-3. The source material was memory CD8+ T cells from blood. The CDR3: CATSSGGSTDTQYF.